This T cell receptor (beta chain) appears in the sequencing data of a study of early T cells in non-severe SARS-CoV-2 infection listed by TCRdb under 2021. Notes on the research overall: TCR sequencing used bulk RNA from unsorted whole blood, so alpha and beta chains could not be paired. The study at large found these results: Matching against VDJdb was skewed toward anti-spike CD8 responses, likely underestimated virus-specific expansions, and missed private and CD4 specificities.

From a lookup of the germline V gene (reference sequence), CDR1 and CDR2 are SGHKS and YYEKEE. Counted from cysteine to phenylalanine, this CDR3 has 15 amino acids. Only the CDR3 portion is preserved as DNA: 45 bases, with reading frame beginning at the first base. V is cut by 5 bases and J by 6 bases, and the space between the germline ends is 19 bases. This clonotype was seen a handful of times. This clone's antigen is unknown. No base-level quality is on record; no much larger clone is a single base apart. A case-control design nested within a healthcare worker cohort in London, UK, was used, with weekly nasopharyngeal swab PCR tests and blood sampling performed. Healthcare workers were recruited during the week of the UK lockdown, between 23 and 31 March 2020, and followed weekly for up to roughly 15 weeks. To prepare the library, 5' RACE was applied. TCRdb lists the instrument as NextSeq 500. To correct for sequencing error and PCR bias, the TCR library protocol tagged individual cDNA molecules with unique molecular identifiers. TCR alpha and beta chains were both sequenced, and the abundances of alpha and beta sequences in each sample were closely correlated with each other. The published analysis was carried out like this. Decombinator V4 was used to perform V gene, J gene and CDR3 annotation of TCR sequences. TCRs were defined as expanded if a significant change between any two time points was detected under a Poisson model with p below 0.0001. TCR abundances were normalised to the total number of TCRs sequenced per sample and expressed as counts per million. MAIT TCRs were defined by TRAV1-2 paired with TRAJ12, TRAJ20 or TRAJ33, and iNKT TCRs by TRAV10 paired with TRAJ18. VDJdb, accessed 1 November 2021, was searched for CMV, EBV and SARS-CoV-2 annotated TCRs, with TCRs annotated for multiple antigens excluded. Using fastp trimming at Q25 and MiXCR clonotype assembly, TCRdb reanalyzed the public sequencing data and kept in-frame beta chains. Identical CDR3 protein sequences are pooled into one entry, listed with their most common genes and DNA. These V and J calls are TCRdb output, not the study's own analysis. The sample table shows about 56,000 distinct CDR3 sequences, and roughly a tenth are seen once. The biggest ten clones account for 5.5% to 7.5% of the sample.

This TCR was recovered from an adult who was a healthcare worker with PCR-confirmed SARS-CoV-2 infection or an uninfected control (not recorded which). The V and J segments used are TRBV5-5 and TRBJ2-3, with no confidently assigned D gene. What was sequenced was whole blood. DNA sequence: TGTGCCAGCAGTCGTGTTCCTACCCACGCGGATACGCAGTATTTT. This is translated as CASSRVPTHADTQYF.